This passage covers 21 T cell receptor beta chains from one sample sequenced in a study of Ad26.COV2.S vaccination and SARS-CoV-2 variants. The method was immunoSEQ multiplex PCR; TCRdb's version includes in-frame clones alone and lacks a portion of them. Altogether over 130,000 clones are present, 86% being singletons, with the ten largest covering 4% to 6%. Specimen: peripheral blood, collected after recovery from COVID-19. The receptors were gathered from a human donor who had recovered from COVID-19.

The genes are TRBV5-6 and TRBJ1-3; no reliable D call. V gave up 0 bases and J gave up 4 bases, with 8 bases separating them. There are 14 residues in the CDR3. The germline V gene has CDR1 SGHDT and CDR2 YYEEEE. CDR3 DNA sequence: TGTGCCAGCAGCTTGGCAGGTCCAGGAAACACCATATATTTT. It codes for CASSLAGPGNTIYF.

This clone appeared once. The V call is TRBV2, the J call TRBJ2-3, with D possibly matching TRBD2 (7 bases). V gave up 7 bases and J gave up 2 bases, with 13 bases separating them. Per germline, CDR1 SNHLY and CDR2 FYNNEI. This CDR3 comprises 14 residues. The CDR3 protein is CASKRGGSTDTQYF. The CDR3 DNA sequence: TGTGCCAGCAAGAGGGGGGGTTCCACAGATACGCAGTATTTT.

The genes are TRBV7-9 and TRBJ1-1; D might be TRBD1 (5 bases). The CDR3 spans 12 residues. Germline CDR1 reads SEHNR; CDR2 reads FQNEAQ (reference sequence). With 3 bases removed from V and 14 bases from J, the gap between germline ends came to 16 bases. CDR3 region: CASSFPGQGGFF. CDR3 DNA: TGTGCCAGCAGCTTTCCCGGCCAGGGAGGGTTCTTT.

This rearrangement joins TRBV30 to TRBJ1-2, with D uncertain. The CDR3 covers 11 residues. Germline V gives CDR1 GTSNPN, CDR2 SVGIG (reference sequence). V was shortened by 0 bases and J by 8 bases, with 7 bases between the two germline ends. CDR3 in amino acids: CAWSVWTGYTF. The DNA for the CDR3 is TGTGCCTGGAGTGTATGGACGGGCTACACCTTC. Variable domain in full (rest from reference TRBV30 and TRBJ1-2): SQTIHQWPATLVQPVGSPLSLECTVEGTSNPNLYWYRQAAGRGLQLLFYSVGIGQISSEVPQNLSASRPQDRQFILSSKKLLLSDSGFYLCAWSVWTGYTFGSGTRLTVV.

DNA for the CDR3: TGTGCCAGCTCACCCTGGACAGGGCGTGGGGACGAGCAGTACTTC. It specifies CASSPWTGRGDEQYF. The chain couples TRBV18 to TRBJ2-7; 8 bases agree with TRBD1. The trim removed 3 bases at V and 5 bases at J, leaving 9 bases unmatched. Per the germline V gene, CDR1 is KGHSH and CDR2 is LQKENI. The CDR3 spans 15 residues.

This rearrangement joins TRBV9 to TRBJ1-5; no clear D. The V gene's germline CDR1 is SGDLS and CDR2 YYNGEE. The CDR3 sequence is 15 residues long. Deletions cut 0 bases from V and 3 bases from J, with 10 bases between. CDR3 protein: CASSVGNGINQPQHF. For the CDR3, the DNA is TGTGCCAGCAGCGTAGGGAACGGGATCAATCAGCCCCAGCATTTT.

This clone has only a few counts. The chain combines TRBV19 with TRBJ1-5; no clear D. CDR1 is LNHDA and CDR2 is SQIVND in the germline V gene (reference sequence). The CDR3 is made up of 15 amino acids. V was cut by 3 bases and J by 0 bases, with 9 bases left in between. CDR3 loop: CASSIKGSSNQPQHF. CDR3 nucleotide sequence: TGTGCCAGTAGTATCAAAGGCTCTAGCAATCAGCCCCAGCATTTT.

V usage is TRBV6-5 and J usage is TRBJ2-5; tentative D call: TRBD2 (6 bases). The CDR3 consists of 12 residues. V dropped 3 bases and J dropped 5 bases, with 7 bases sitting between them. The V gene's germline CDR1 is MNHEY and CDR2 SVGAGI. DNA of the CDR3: TGTGCCAGCAGTTATCGGGGGGAGACCCAGTACTTC. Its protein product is CASSYRGETQYF.

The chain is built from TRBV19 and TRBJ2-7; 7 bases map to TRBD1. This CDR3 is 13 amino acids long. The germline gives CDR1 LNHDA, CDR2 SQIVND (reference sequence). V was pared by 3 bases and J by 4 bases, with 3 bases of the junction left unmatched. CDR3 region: CASSMGDSYEQYF. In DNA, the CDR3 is TGTGCCAGTAGTATGGGGGACAGTTACGAGCAGTACTTC.

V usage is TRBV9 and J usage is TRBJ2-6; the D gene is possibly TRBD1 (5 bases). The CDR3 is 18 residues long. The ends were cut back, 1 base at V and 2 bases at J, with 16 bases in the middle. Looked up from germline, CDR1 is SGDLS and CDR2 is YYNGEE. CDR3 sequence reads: CASSVFPNPGTGANVLTF. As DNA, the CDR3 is TGTGCCAGCAGCGTATTCCCAAATCCAGGGACTGGGGCCAACGTCCTGACTTTC.

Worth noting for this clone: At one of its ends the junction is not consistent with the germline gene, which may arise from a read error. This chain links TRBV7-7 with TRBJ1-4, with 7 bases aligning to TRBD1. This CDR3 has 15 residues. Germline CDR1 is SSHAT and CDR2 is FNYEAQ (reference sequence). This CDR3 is CASSLRMGTAEKLFF. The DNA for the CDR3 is TGTGCTAGCAGCTTAAGGATGGGGACAGCAGAAAAACTGTTTTTT.

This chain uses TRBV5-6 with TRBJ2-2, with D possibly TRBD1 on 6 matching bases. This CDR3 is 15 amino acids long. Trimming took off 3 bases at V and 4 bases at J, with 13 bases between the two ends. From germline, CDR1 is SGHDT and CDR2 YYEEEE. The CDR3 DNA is TGTGCCAGCAGCTCCCTACAGGGTCGCACCGGGGAGCTGTTTTTT. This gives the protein CASSSLQGRTGELFF.

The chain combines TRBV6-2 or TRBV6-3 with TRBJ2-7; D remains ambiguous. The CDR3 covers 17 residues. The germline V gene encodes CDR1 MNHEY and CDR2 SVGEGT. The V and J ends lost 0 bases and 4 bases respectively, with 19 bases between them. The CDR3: CASSYSNRGRSRYEQYF. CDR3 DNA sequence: TGTGCCAGCAGTTACTCGAATCGTGGACGGAGTCGTTACGAGCAGTACTTC.

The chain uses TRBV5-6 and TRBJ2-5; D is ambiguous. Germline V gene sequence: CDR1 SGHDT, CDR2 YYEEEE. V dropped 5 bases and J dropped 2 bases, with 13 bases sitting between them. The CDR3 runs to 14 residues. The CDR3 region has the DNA TGTGCCAGCAGACTGGATATCACTCAAGAGACCCAGTACTTC. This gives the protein CASRLDITQETQYF.

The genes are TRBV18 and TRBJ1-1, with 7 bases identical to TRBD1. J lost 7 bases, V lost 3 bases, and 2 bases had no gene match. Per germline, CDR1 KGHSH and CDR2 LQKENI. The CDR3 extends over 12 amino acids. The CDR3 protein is CASSPSGGEAFF. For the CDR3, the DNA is TGTGCCAGCTCACCCTCAGGGGGTGAAGCTTTCTTT. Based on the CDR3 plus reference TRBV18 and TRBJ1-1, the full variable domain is NAGVMQNPRHLVRRRGQEARLRCSPMKGHSHVYWYRQLPEEGLKFMVYLQKENIIDESGMPKERFSAEFPKEGPSILRIQQVVRGDSAAYFCASSPSGGEAFFGQGTRLTVV.

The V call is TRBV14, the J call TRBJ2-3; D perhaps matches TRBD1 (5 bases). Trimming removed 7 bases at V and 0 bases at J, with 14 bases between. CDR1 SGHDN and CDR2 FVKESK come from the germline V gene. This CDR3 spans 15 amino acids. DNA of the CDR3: TGTGCCAGCAAGGGGCGGTCTACTAGCACAGATACGCAGTATTTT. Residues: CASKGRSTSTDTQYF.

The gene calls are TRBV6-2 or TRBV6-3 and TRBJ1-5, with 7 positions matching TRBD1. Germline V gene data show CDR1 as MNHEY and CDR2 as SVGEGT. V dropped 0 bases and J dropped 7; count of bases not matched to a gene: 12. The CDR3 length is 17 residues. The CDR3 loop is CASSYSITFRGEQPQHF. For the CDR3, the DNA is TGTGCCAGCAGTTACTCGATTACGTTCAGGGGGGAGCAGCCCCAGCATTTT.

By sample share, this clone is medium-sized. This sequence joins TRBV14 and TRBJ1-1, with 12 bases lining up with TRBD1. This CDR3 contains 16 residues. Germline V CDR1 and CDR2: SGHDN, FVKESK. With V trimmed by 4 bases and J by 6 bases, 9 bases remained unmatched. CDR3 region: CASSPTLGTGGSEAFF. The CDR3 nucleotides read TGTGCCAGCAGCCCCACCCTCGGGACAGGGGGCTCTGAAGCTTTCTTT.

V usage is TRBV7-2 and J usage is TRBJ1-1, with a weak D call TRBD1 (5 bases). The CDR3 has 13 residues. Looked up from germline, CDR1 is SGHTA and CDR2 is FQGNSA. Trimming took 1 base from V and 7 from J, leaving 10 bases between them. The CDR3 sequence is CASSLGAGIEAFF. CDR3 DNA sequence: TGTGCCAGCAGCTTAGGGGCAGGGATTGAAGCTTTCTTT.

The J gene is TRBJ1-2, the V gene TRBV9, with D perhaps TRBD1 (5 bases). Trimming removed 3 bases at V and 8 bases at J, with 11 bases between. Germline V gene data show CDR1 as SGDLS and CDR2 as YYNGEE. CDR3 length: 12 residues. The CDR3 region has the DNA TGTGCCAGCAGCGCAGTGGGGGACGGCTACACCTTC. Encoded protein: CASSAVGDGYTF.

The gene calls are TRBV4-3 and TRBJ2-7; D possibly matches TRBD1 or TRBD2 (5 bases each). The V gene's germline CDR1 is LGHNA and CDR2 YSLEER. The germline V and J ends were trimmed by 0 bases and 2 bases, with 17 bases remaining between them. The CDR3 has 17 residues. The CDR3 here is CASSQDLGDRIPYEQYF. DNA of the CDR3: TGCGCCAGCAGCCAAGATTTGGGGGACCGTATCCCCTACGAGCAGTACTTC.